This T cell receptor (beta chain) was obtained from a study of Graves' ophthalmopathy and Graves' hyperthyroidism. Study context: Investigators collected peripheral blood at initial diagnosis, before any treatment was given. Study-level points and caveats: Using 13 signatures, a model distinguished ophthalmopathy from stable hyperthyroidism, reaching roughly 90% sensitivity and about 81% specificity.

This CDR3 comprises 15 residues. CDR1 and CDR2 (germline): SGHRS, YFSETQ. V lost 4 bases to trimming and J lost 1 base, with 12 bases between them. Amplification of TCR beta CDR3 regions used RNA transcripts. First-round RT-PCR used HTBI primers; second-round multiplex PCR followed. MiXCR was run by TCRdb on the multiplex PCR reads, yielding one entry per CDR3 protein. The sample contains 210,000 or so distinct CDR3 sequences, under 30% of which appear only once. Pregnancy or lactation, uncontrolled infections and other autoimmune diseases were grounds for excluding patients. Isolation of PBMCs was performed using 9 to 10 ml of fresh peripheral blood. This clonotype has ten or more counts. Its antigen is still unknown.

Sequencing was done on a sample of peripheral blood. The chain is built from TRBV5-1 and TRBJ2-1; D is perhaps TRBD2 (7 bases). The origin of this receptor is a man aged 50 to 59 with Graves' ophthalmopathy. The CDR3 here is CASSRSGTSYNEQFF. DNA for the CDR3: TGCGCCAGCAGCCGAAGCGGGACATCCTACAATGAGCAGTTCTTC.